Listed below are T cell receptor beta chains from one sample, sequenced in a study of OX40 agonist ivuxolimab in advanced cancers. Only in-frame clones appear in the TCRdb table, and some are missing; sequencing was by immunoSEQ multiplex PCR. The table shows 65,000 to 95,000 clones, with roughly 86% occurring only once. This specimen was CD4+ or CD8+ T cells sorted from blood, taken in a trial of the OX40 agonist ivuxolimab. The receptor set was obtained from an adult with an advanced solid tumor such as melanoma, head and neck, liver or kidney cancer. Both conserved end residues are part of each CDR3. The D gene is left open where the match is weak. Part of the rows lack a size; the others show once, few, many or a class for expanded clones.

d_gene: NA
j_gene: TRBJ2-2
v_gene: TRBV6-6
abundance: NA
CDR3aa: CASSRGGTGELFF
CDR3nt: TGTGCCAGCAGCAGGGGAGGCACCGGGGAGCTGTTTTTT

d_gene: TRBD2
j_gene: TRBJ2-1
v_gene: TRBV5-5
abundance: NA
CDR3aa: CASSRFGTSGRASSNEQFF
CDR3nt: TGTGCCAGCAGCCGGTTCGGGACTAGCGGGAGGGCCTCATCCAATGAGCAGTTCTTC

d_gene: NA
j_gene: TRBJ2-1
v_gene: TRBV7-3
abundance: NA
CDR3aa: CASSPEGSSYNEQFF
CDR3nt: TGTGCCAGCAGCCCAGAGGGGAGCTCCTACAATGAGCAGTTCTTC

d_gene: NA
j_gene: TRBJ2-5
v_gene: TRBV5-1
abundance: NA
CDR3aa: CASSFQYQETQYF
CDR3nt: TGCGCCAGCAGCTTTCAGTACCAAGAGACCCAGTACTTC

d_gene: NA
j_gene: TRBJ1-4
v_gene: TRBV5-4
abundance: once
CDR3aa: CASSLRQSNEKLFF
CDR3nt: TGTGCCAGCAGCTTGCGACAGTCCAATGAAAAACTGTTTTTT

d_gene: NA
j_gene: TRBJ1-2
v_gene: TRBV5-1
abundance: NA
CDR3aa: CASSLEAAKTGGYTF
CDR3nt: TGCGCCAGCAGCTTGGAGGCGGCAAAAACTGGCGGCTACACCTTC

d_gene: NA
j_gene: TRBJ1-1
v_gene: TRBV7-9
abundance: once
CDR3aa: CASSLKEGEATEAFF
CDR3nt: TGTGCCAGCAGCTTAAAAGAGGGGGAGGCCACTGAAGCTTTCTTT

d_gene: NA
j_gene: TRBJ2-1
v_gene: TRBV7-8
abundance: NA
CDR3aa: CASSLGSASYNEQFF
CDR3nt: TGTGCCAGCAGCTTAGGCAGTGCGTCCTACAATGAGCAGTTCTTC

d_gene: NA
j_gene: TRBJ2-1
v_gene: TRBV29-1
abundance: NA
CDR3aa: CSAPGTNEQFF
CDR3nt: TGCAGCGCCCCGGGGACGAATGAGCAGTTCTTC

d_gene: TRBD2
j_gene: TRBJ2-7
v_gene: TRBV14
abundance: NA
CDR3aa: CASSPPPAGPAYEQYF
CDR3nt: TGTGCCAGCAGCCCCCCACCAGCGGGACCTGCCTACGAGCAGTACTTC

d_gene: TRBD2
j_gene: TRBJ2-1
v_gene: TRBV7-9
abundance: NA
CDR3aa: CASSLAGGPSRYNEQFF
CDR3nt: TGTGCCAGCAGCTTGGCGGGAGGGCCCTCGAGATACAATGAGCAGTTCTTC

d_gene: TRBD2
j_gene: TRBJ2-7
v_gene: TRBV7-8
abundance: NA
CDR3aa: CASSPRTSGQVYEQYF
CDR3nt: TGTGCCAGCAGCCCGAGGACTAGCGGTCAAGTATACGAGCAGTACTTC

d_gene: NA
j_gene: TRBJ2-1
v_gene: TRBV5-6
abundance: NA
CDR3aa: CASSLYRNEQFF
CDR3nt: TGTGCCAGCAGCTTGTATAGGAATGAGCAGTTCTTC

d_gene: NA
j_gene: TRBJ1-1
v_gene: TRBV19
abundance: NA
CDR3aa: CASRNGYTEAFF
CDR3nt: TGTGCCAGTCGGAACGGCTACACTGAAGCTTTCTTT

d_gene: TRBD2
j_gene: TRBJ2-1
v_gene: TRBV19
abundance: NA
CDR3aa: CASSILLAGSNEQFF
CDR3nt: TGTGCCAGTAGTATATTGCTAGCGGGAAGCAATGAGCAGTTCTTC